Below are 2 T cell receptor beta chains sequenced from a single sample in a study of blood T cells in healthy people across ages. Primed by a sample-barcoded 5' primer and a J-beta primer mix, a second PCR proceeded for about 6 to 11 cycles. TCRdb reprocessed the 5' RACE reads with MiXCR, giving one entry per CDR3 protein. The sample has more than 1,400,000 distinct CDR3 sequences; 40% to 50% are singletons. Sequencing input: blood. Receptors were obtained from a young woman in good health.

This clonotype was counted only a few times. V usage is TRBV28 and J usage is TRBJ2-3; D is tentatively TRBD1 or TRBD2 (5 bases each). CDR1 and CDR2 from the germline V gene are MDHEN and SYDVKM. The CDR3 spans 18 residues. V shed 3 bases and J shed 2 bases, with 21 bases lying between them. The CDR3 loop reads CASSFLVRGRLDTDTQYF. In DNA form, the CDR3 reads TGTGCCAGCAGTTTTTTAGTCCGGGGCAGACTCGACACAGATACGCAGTATTTT.

The chain combines TRBV29-1 with TRBJ1-2; tentatively, D is TRBD1 (6 bases). The ends were cut back, 7 bases at V and 8 bases at J, with 14 bases in the middle. Germline values: CDR1 SQVTM, CDR2 ANQGSEA. The CDR3 covers 11 residues. This CDR3 is CSGDTGLGYTF. The CDR3, as DNA: TGCAGCGGGGACACAGGATTGGGCTACACCTTC.